This entry concerns a single T cell receptor (beta chain). This sample is drawn from a study of CD8+ T cells in alopecia areata. The treatment was: oral pan-JAK inhibitor, 5-10 mg twice daily. It was cDNA, reverse transcribed from extracted RNA, that served as the sequencing template. The repertoire was sequenced with immunoSEQ multiplex PCR; TCRdb's copy has only in-frame clones and lacks some. Of fewer than 250,000 clones in the sample, 45% to 65% are singletons; the top ten hold around 0.7%. The CDR3 contains 15 residues. The V gene lost 5 bases and the J gene lost 4 bases, with 12 bases spanning the gap. Germline V gene sequence: CDR1 MNHEY, CDR2 SMNVEV (reference sequence).

Sequencing used CD4+ T cells sorted from blood, obtained at week 4, from a patient treated with tofacitinib. The receptor was isolated from a human donor with alopecia areata. This chain uses TRBV27 with TRBJ2-6; tentatively, D is TRBD1 or TRBD2 (5 bases each). The DNA of the CDR3 is TGTGCCAGCAGTGCGAGGGGTAGGGGGGCCAACGTCCTGACTTTC. Its translation: CASSARGRGANVLTF. Supplemented by reference TRBV27 and TRBJ2-6, the full variable domain reads EAQVTQNPRYLITVTGKKLTVTCSQNMNHEYMSWYRQDPGLGLRQIYYSMNVEVTDKGDVPEGYKVSRKEKRNFPLILESPSPNQTSLYFCASSARGRGANVLTFGAGSRLTVL.